This T cell receptor (beta chain) comes out of a study of CD8+ T cells in alopecia areata. For the study at large: Treated individuals took tofacitinib by mouth, 5 to 10 mg twice daily. Patients took tofacitinib for 6 to 18 months, followed by 6 drug-free months.

This clone was counted only a few times. Its antigen remains unidentified. CDR3 size: 15 residues. Sequencing used cDNA as its template, made by extracting RNA and reverse transcribing it. This table comes from immunoSEQ multiplex PCR, and its TCRdb copy is limited to in-frame clones, with some not included. Of 110,000 or so clones in the sample, roughly two fifths were seen once. General study findings and limits: Normal skin's resident alphabeta T cells are also sequenced in scalp samples.

The chain is built from TRBV21-1 and TRBJ2-7; no check of the table's D call, TRBD1, against the DNA was made. TRBV21-1 is an annotated pseudogene. This clonotype originated in a human donor with alopecia areata. The material sequenced was CD4+ T cells sorted from blood. The chain's CDR3 is CASSKGGQGAHEQYF. The CDR3 DNA is TGTGCCAGCAGCAAAGGTGGCCAGGGGGCCCACGAGCAGTACTTC.